This T cell receptor (beta chain) is from a study of blood T cell repertoires in COVID-19. About the research overall: Acute and convalescent COVID-19 samples came from the United States, Italy and Spain. In each case, the material was cDNA or gDNA derived from T cells, B-cell-depleted T cells, or PBMCs.

Cohorts were determined from participant-reported clinical history. What the recovered Cohort 3 donors had was two negative PCRs, clearance, or symptom resolution. Produced via immunoSEQ multiplex PCR; TCRdb's table is partial and in-frame only. The data hold about half a million clones, with 88% observed a single time. CDR3 length: 13 residues. Trimming shortened V by 3 bases and J by 3 bases, and 10 bases separated the two germline ends. From germline, CDR1 is SGDLS and CDR2 YYNGEE. Sequences were obtained from PBMCs or T cells enriched from blood (not recorded which). This TCR derives from a woman aged 60-75 years who had recovered from COVID-19. This rearrangement joins TRBV9 to TRBJ2-7; D is ambiguous. For the CDR3, the DNA is TGTGCCAGCAGCGCGAACCTAGGCTACGAGCAGTACTTC. The encoded protein is CASSANLGYEQYF.